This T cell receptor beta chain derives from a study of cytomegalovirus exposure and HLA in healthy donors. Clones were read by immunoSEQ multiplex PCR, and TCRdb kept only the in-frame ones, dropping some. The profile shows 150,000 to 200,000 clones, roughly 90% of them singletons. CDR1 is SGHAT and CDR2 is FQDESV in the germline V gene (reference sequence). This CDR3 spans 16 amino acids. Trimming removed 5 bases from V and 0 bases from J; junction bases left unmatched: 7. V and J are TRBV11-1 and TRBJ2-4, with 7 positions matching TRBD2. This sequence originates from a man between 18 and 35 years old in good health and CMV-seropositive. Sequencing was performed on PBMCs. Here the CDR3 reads CASSPGTTIAKNIQYF. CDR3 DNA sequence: TGTGCCAGCAGCCCCGGGACTACTATAGCCAAAAACATTCAGTACTTC.